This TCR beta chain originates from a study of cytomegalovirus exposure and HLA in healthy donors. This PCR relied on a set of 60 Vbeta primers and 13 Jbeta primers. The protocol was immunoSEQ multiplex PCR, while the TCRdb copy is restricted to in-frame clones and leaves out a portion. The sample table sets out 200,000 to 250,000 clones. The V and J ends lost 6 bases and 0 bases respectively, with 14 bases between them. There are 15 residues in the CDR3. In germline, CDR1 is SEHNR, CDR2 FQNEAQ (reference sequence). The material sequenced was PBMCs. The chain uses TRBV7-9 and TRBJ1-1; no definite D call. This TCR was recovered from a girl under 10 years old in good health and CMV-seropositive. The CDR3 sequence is CASRPDGRMNTEAFF. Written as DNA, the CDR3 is TGTGCCAGCAGGCCAGATGGGCGCATGAACACTGAAGCTTTCTTT.